A single sample is the source of the 14 T cell receptor beta chains below, sequenced in a study of blood T cell repertoires in COVID-19. The protocol was immunoSEQ multiplex PCR, while the TCRdb copy is restricted to in-frame clones and leaves out a portion. The sample carries 90,000 to 110,000 clones, roughly 81% recorded once. Material: peripheral blood. These receptors all stem from a woman aged 65 to 85 with acute or convalescent COVID-19.

The chain carries TRBV30 and TRBJ2-3, with 13 bases lining up with TRBD2. Germline loops: CDR1 GTSNPN, CDR2 SVGIG (reference sequence). This CDR3 has 15 residues. The ends lost 3 bases at V and 4 bases at J; junction bases unmatched: 4. The CDR3 sequence: CAWRPGLAGPDTQYF. CDR3 nucleotide sequence: TGTGCCTGGAGGCCGGGACTAGCGGGACCAGATACGCAGTATTTT.

The chain joins TRBV9 to TRBJ2-1; TRBD1 matches 9 bases. The CDR3 totals 14 residues. CDR1 is SGDLS and CDR2 is YYNGEE in the germline V gene. Losses at the gene ends were 0 bases for V and 5 bases for J; bases not matched to a gene: 0. CDR3 protein: CASSVGTGDNEQFF. CDR3 sequence (DNA): TGTGCCAGCAGCGTAGGGACAGGGGACAATGAGCAGTTCTTC.

J is TRBJ2-7 and V is TRBV19, with unresolved D. V was shortened by 0 bases and J by 6 bases, with 9 bases between the two germline ends. CDR3 size: 13 residues. CDR1 is LNHDA, CDR2 SQIVND, per germline (reference sequence). The CDR3 DNA reads TGTGCCAGTAGTATAGATCTATTGTCCGAGCAGTACTTC. This gives the protein CASSIDLLSEQYF.

This clone was seen once. The chain links TRBV30 to TRBJ2-7; TRBD2 might be the D (6 bases). Trimming stripped 4 bases from V and 3 bases from J, with 10 bases between. Germline loops: CDR1 GTSNPN, CDR2 SVGIG (reference sequence). The CDR3 spans 12 residues. Written as DNA, the CDR3 is TGTGCCTGGATCGGGGGTCACTACGAGCAGTACTTC. Translation gives CAWIGGHYEQYF.

This chain connects TRBV2 to TRBJ1-2; 7 bases fit TRBD1. Germline CDR1 and CDR2: SNHLY and FYNNEI. With V trimmed by 6 bases and J by 2 bases, 15 bases remained unmatched. The length of the CDR3 is 17 residues. The CDR3 DNA follows: TGTGCCAGCAGATCAGCAGGGGGGAGGATACCAAACTATGGCTACACCTTC. The encoded protein is CASRSAGGRIPNYGYTF.

This chain joins TRBV24-1 and TRBJ2-3, with 12 bases aligning to TRBD2. Germline CDR1 KGHDR, CDR2 SFDVKD. The CDR3 covers 16 residues. Trimming removed 3 bases from V and 3 bases from J; junction bases left unmatched: 3. CDR3 amino acids: CATSDTLAGGTDTQYF. CDR3 coding DNA: TGTGCCACCAGTGATACCCTAGCGGGAGGGACAGATACGCAGTATTTT.

The rearrangement uses TRBV2 and TRBJ2-2, with D possibly matching TRBD1 (6 bases). CDR3 length equals 13 residues. With 6 bases removed from V and 7 bases from J, the gap between germline ends came to 12 bases. Germline V gives CDR1 SNHLY, CDR2 FYNNEI. The CDR3 is CASRDRPYGELFF. CDR3 DNA: TGTGCCAGCAGAGACAGGCCCTACGGGGAGCTGTTTTTT.

This rearrangement joins TRBV19 to TRBJ1-2; D is perhaps TRBD1 (6 bases). The CDR3 has 16 amino acids. Germline V gives CDR1 LNHDA, CDR2 SQIVND (reference sequence). Trimming removed 6 bases at V and 3 bases at J, with 20 bases between. The CDR3 is CASSPGTMGIYYGYTF. CDR3 nucleotide sequence: TGTGCCAGTAGCCCTGGGACAATGGGGATCTACTATGGCTACACCTTC. Looking up the rest from reference TRBV19 and TRBJ1-2 gives the full variable domain: DGGITQSPKYLFRKEGQNVTLSCEQNLNHDAMYWYRQDPGQGLRLIYYSQIVNDFQKGDIAEGYSVSREKKESFPLTVTSAQKNPTAFYLCASSPGTMGIYYGYTFGSGTRLTVV.

J is TRBJ1-6 and V is TRBV6-6, with 7 bases identical to TRBD1. CDR3 length: 15 amino acids. The V gene end was trimmed by 6 bases and the J gene end by 7 bases; junction bases not matched to a gene: 9. Germline assignment: CDR1 MNHNY and CDR2 SVGAGI (reference sequence). The CDR3 DNA follows: TGTGCCAGCAGCGGCCGGGACAGCAGAAATTCACCCCTCCACTTT. Encoded protein: CASSGRDSRNSPLHF.

The chain is built from TRBV2 and TRBJ1-5; a possible D gene is TRBD1 (5 bases). Looked up from germline, CDR1 is SNHLY and CDR2 is FYNNEI. This CDR3 spans 13 amino acids. The V gene lost 6 bases and the J gene lost 0 bases, with 6 bases spanning the gap. This chain's CDR3 is CASRTDSNQPQHF. CDR3 DNA sequence: TGTGCCAGCAGGACAGATAGCAATCAGCCCCAGCATTTT.

This clone was detected only once. The gene calls are TRBV12-3 or TRBV12-4 and TRBJ1-5; D is possibly TRBD1 (6 bases). CDR3 length: 12 residues. Trimming stripped 5 bases from V and 7 bases from J, with 9 bases between. CDR3 in amino acids: CASSRGGQPQHF. In DNA form, the CDR3 reads TGTGCCAGCAGTAGGGGGGGGCAGCCCCAGCATTTT.

There are a few counts of this clone. V is TRBV19 and J is TRBJ1-5; D call uncertain. V was shortened by 5 bases and J by 7 bases, with 6 bases between the two germline ends. Germline CDR1 LNHDA, CDR2 SQIVND (reference sequence). The CDR3 is made up of 11 amino acids. CDR3 amino acids: CASSSPQPQHF. CDR3 nucleotide sequence: TGTGCCAGTAGTTCTCCCCAGCCCCAGCATTTT.

This clone turned up a few times. V and J are TRBV19 and TRBJ1-5; 10 bases are a match to TRBD1. The germline V gene has CDR1 LNHDA and CDR2 SQIVND (reference sequence). V dropped 6 bases and J dropped 6; count of bases not matched to a gene: 8. The CDR3 spans 15 residues. This CDR3 is CASRVTGGPGQPQHF. DNA for the CDR3: TGTGCCAGTAGGGTGACAGGGGGCCCGGGTCAGCCCCAGCATTTT. Variable domain in full (rest from reference TRBV19 and TRBJ1-5): DGGITQSPKYLFRKEGQNVTLSCEQNLNHDAMYWYRQDPGQGLRLIYYSQIVNDFQKGDIAEGYSVSREKKESFPLTVTSAQKNPTAFYLCASRVTGGPGQPQHFGDGTRLSIL.

The chain couples TRBV30 to TRBJ1-4, with unresolved D. V was trimmed by 5 bases and J by 0 bases, leaving 10 bases between them. CDR1 and CDR2 (germline): GTSNPN, SVGIG (reference sequence). CDR3 length: 14 residues. Here the CDR3 DNA reads TGTGCCTGGGCGGAGGGTGCAACTAATGAAAAACTGTTTTTT. It is translated as CAWAEGATNEKLFF.